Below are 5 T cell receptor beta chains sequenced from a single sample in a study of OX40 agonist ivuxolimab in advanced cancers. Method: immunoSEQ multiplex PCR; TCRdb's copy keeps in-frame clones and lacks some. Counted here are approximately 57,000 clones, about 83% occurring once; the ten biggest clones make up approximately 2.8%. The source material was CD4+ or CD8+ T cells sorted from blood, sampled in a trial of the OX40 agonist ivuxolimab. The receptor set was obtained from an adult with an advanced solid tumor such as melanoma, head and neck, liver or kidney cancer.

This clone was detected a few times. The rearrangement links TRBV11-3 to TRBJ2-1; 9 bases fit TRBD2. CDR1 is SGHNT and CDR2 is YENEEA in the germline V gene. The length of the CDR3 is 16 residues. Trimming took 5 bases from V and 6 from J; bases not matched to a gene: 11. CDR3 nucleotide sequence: TGTGCCAGCAGCCCAGGAAGGTCTAGCGGGGCCAATGAGCAGTTCTTC. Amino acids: CASSPGRSSGANEQFF.

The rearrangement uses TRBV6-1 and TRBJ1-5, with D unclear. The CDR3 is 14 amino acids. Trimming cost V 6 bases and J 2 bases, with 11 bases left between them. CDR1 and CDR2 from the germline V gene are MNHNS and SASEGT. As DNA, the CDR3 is TGTGCCAGCAGGGGGAGTAGGGGCAATCAGCCCCAGCATTTT. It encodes CASRGSRGNQPQHF.

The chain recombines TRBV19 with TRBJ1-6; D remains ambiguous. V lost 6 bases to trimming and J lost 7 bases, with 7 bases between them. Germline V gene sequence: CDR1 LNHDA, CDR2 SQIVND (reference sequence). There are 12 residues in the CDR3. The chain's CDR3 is CASREGNSPLHF. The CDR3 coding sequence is TGTGCCAGTAGAGAGGGAAATTCACCCCTCCACTTT.

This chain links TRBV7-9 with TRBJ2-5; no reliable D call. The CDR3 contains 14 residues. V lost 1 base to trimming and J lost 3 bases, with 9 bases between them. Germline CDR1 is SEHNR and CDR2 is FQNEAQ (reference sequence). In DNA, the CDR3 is TGTGCCAGCAGCTTAGTCATTGAAAAAGAGACCCAGTACTTC. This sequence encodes CASSLVIEKETQYF.

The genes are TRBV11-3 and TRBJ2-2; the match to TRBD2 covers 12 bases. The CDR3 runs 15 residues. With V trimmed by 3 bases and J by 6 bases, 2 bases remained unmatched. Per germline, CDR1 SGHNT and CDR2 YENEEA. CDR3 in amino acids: CASSLTSGSPGELFF. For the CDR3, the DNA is TGTGCCAGCAGCTTGACTAGCGGGAGTCCCGGGGAGCTGTTTTTT.